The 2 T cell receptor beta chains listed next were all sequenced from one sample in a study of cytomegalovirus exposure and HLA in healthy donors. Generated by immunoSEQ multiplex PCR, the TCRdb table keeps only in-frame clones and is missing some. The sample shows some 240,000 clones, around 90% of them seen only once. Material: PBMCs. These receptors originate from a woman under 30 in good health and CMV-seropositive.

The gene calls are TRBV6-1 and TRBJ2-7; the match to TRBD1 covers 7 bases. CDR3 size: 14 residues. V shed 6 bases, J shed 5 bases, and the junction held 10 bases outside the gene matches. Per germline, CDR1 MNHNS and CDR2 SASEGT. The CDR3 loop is CASRLADRLDEQYF. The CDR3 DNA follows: TGTGCCAGCAGGCTCGCGGACAGGCTCGACGAGCAGTACTTC.

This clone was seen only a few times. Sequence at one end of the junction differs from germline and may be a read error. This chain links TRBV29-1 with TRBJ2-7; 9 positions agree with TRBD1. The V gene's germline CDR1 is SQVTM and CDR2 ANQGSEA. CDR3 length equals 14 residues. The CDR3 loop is CSVDLPGQGYQQYF. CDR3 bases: TGCAGCGTTGACCTACCGGGACAGGGCTACCAGCAGTACTTC.